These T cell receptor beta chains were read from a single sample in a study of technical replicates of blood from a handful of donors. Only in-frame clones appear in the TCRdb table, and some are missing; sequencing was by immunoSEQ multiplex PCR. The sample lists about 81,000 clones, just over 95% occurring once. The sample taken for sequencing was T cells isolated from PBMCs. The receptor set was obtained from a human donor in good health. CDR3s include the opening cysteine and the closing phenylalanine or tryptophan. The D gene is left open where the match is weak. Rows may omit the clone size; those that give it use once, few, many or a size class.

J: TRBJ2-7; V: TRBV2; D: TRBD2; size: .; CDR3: CASSDASWGGTSSSYEQYF; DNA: TGTGCCAGCAGTGACGCTTCCTGGGGGGGAACATCCAGCTCCTACGAGCAGTACTTC
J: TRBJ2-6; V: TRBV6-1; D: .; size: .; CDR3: CASRTRSGANVLTF; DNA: TGTGCCAGCAGGACACGCTCTGGGGCCAACGTCCTGACTTTC
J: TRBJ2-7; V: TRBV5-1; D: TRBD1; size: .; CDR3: CASSQYRDSTYEQYF; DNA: TGCGCCAGCAGCCAATACAGGGACAGTACCTACGAGCAGTACTTC
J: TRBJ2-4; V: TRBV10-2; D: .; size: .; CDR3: CASSGLKGAKNIQYF; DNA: TGCGCCAGCAGTGGGTTGAAGGGGGCCAAAAACATTCAGTACTTC
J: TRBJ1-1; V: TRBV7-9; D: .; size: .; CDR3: CASSLTGFPEAFF; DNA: TGTGCCAGCAGCTTAACAGGGTTCCCTGAAGCTTTCTTT
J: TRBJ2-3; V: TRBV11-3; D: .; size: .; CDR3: CASSLEFRGTRMDTQYF; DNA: TGTGCCAGCAGCTTAGAGTTTCGGGGGACGAGAATGGATACGCAGTATTTT
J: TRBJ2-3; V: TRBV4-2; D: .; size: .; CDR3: CASSPNPGVNTDTQYF; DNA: TGTGCCAGCAGCCCTAACCCAGGGGTAAACACAGATACGCAGTATTTT
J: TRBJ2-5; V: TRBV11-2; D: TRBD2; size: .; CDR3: CASSLTASGAPQETQYF; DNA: TGTGCCAGCAGCTTGACGGCTAGCGGGGCCCCCCAAGAGACCCAGTACTTC
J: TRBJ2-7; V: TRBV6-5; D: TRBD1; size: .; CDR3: CASSSATGGADEQYF; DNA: TGTGCCAGCAGTTCGGCGACAGGGGGTGCGGACGAGCAGTACTTC
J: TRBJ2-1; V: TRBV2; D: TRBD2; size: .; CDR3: CASSVQLAAYNEQFF; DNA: TGTGCCAGCAGTGTTCAACTAGCGGCTTACAATGAGCAGTTCTTC
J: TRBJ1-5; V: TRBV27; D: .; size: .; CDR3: CASSPTGRASNQPQHF; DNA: TGTGCCAGCAGTCCCACCGGGAGAGCAAGCAATCAGCCCCAGCATTTT
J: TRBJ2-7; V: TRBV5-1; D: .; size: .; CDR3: CASSSLSPGAYEQYF; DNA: TGCGCCAGCAGCTCACTCTCCCCGGGGGCCTACGAGCAGTACTTC
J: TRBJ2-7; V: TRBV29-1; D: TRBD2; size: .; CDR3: CSVGVSGRAYEQYF; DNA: TGCAGCGTGGGGGTCTCCGGGAGGGCCTACGAGCAGTACTTC
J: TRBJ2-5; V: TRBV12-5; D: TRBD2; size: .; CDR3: CASGLVLPPLAGKETQYF; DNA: TGTGCTAGTGGTTTGGTACTCCCACCCTTAGCGGGGAAAGAGACCCAGTACTTC
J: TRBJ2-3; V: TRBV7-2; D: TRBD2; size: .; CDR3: CASSPGGLAGFTDTQYF; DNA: TGTGCCAGCAGCCCCGGGGGACTAGCGGGTTTCACAGATACGCAGTATTTT
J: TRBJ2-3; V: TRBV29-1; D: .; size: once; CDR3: CSVETGSTDTQYF; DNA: TGCAGCGTTGAAACAGGAAGCACAGATACGCAGTATTTT
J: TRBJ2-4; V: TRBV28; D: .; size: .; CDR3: CASSFRGLAKNIQYF; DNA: TGTGCCAGCAGTTTCCGAGGGCTAGCCAAAAACATTCAGTACTTC
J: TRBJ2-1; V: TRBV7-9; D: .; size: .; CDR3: CASSPLGHNEQFF; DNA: TGTGCCAGCAGCCCTCTAGGCCACAATGAGCAGTTCTTC
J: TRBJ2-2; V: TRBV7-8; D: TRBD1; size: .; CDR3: CASSPGQGTTGELFF; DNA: TGTGCCAGCAGCCCTGGACAGGGAACGACCGGGGAGCTGTTTTTT